Shown below are 14 T cell receptor beta chains from a single sample sequenced in a study of T-cell reconstitution after alpha-beta-depleted transplantation in children. Unique molecular identifiers were incorporated when the TCRbeta library was constructed. Using its own MiXCR run on the PCR reads, TCRdb lists one record per CDR3 protein. Altogether under 75,000 distinct CDR3 sequences are present, under 13% being singletons, with the ten largest covering 13%. The sample here was PBMCs, taken before TCRalphabeta/CD19-depleted stem cell transplant. These receptor sequences come from a boy between 10 and 17 years old with acute myeloid leukemia, due to receive a stem cell transplant.

This clonotype was recorded many times. In DNA, the CDR3 is TGCAGCGTTGAAGGGCGGACCGCCTACAATGAGCAGTTCTTC. Amino acids: CSVEGRTAYNEQFF. V gene TRBV29-1 combines with J gene TRBJ2-1; unclear D gene. Trimming pared 1 base from V and 2 bases from J, leaving 9 bases between. CDR3 length: 14 amino acids. Germline V gene sequence: CDR1 SQVTM, CDR2 ANQGSEA.

In this sample, this clonotype turned up many times. J is TRBJ2-3 and V is TRBV3-1; 8 bases map to TRBD2. The CDR3 runs 15 residues. From germline, CDR1 is LGHDT and CDR2 YNNKEL (reference sequence). V was clipped by 4 bases and J by 2 bases; unmatched bases: 5. CDR3 nucleotides: TGTGCCAGCAGCCCGGGAGGGCTGTACACAGATACGCAGTATTTT. This encodes CASSPGGLYTDTQYF.

Of note for this clonotype: At one of its ends the junction is not consistent with the germline gene, which may arise from a read error. V gene TRBV5-1 combines with J gene TRBJ2-1; unclear D gene. The V gene's germline CDR1 is SGHRS and CDR2 YFSETQ. This CDR3 region has 14 residues. The chain's CDR3 is CANSLSAGRNEQFF. The CDR3 bases are TGCGCCAACAGCTTGTCGGCAGGAAGGAATGAGCAGTTCTTC. The full variable domain, completed using reference TRBV5-1 and TRBJ2-1, is KAGVTQTPRYLIKTRGQQVTLSCSPISGHRSVSWYQQTPGQGLQFLFEYFSETQRNKGNFPGRFSGRQFSNSRSEMNVSTLELGDSALYLCANSLSAGRNEQFFGPGTRLTVL.

The table lists this clonotype with many counts. The chain employs TRBV6-1 and TRBJ1-2, with 7 bases matching TRBD1. The CDR3 has 16 residues. The germline V gene encodes CDR1 MNHNS and CDR2 SASEGT. V lost 7 bases and J lost 8; bases outside the gene matches: 19. The CDR3 is CASIPSAGQSLGGYTF. The CDR3 region has the DNA TGTGCCAGCATCCCCTCGGCGGGACAGAGTTTAGGCGGCTACACCTTC.

As regards this clonotype: One end of the junction fails to match germline, which may point to a read error. CDR3 loop: CASSYYQEPQYF. CDR3 nucleotide sequence: TGTGCCAGCAGTTACTACCAAGAGCCCCAGTACTTC. The V gene is TRBV6-2 or TRBV6-3, the J gene TRBJ2-5; D unresolved. CDR3 size: 12 residues. From germline, CDR1 is MNHEY and CDR2 SVGEGT.

This clonotype was found many times. The chain uses TRBV12-3 or TRBV12-4 and TRBJ1-5; D unclear. This CDR3 is built from 14 residues. The V and J ends lost 2 bases and 8 bases respectively, with 13 bases between them. CDR3 region: CASSLTVWEEPQHF. The CDR3 DNA reads TGTGCCAGCAGTTTAACCGTTTGGGAGGAGCCCCAGCATTTT.

This clonotype was counted at least ten times. This sequence joins TRBV6-2 or TRBV6-3 and TRBJ2-3; 13 bases agree with TRBD2. The CDR3 length is 17 residues. Germline values: CDR1 MNHEY, CDR2 SVGEGT. The V gene end was trimmed by 6 bases and the J gene end by 7 bases; junction bases not matched to a gene: 13. CDR3 sequence reads: CASSDEGTSGKKNTQYF. CDR3 sequence (DNA): TGTGCCAGCAGCGACGAGGGGACTAGCGGGAAGAAGAATACGCAGTATTTT.

This clonotype has just a few counts. V is TRBV28 and J is TRBJ2-7, with a weak D call TRBD2 (5 bases). This CDR3 comprises 15 residues. CDR1 is MDHEN and CDR2 is SYDVKM in the germline V gene. V lost 6 bases, J lost 3 bases, and 18 bases lay in between. The CDR3 region has the DNA TGTGCCAGCAGCCTCGTGGGGAGAGGAGACTACGAGCAGTACTTC. This gives the protein CASSLVGRGDYEQYF.

This clonotype was detected ten times or more. The chain combines TRBV19 with TRBJ2-1, with D possibly matching TRBD2 (5 bases). V lost 9 bases and J lost 1, with 10 bases in between. The CDR3 is 13 residues long. The V gene's germline CDR1 is LNHDA and CDR2 SQIVND (reference sequence). The CDR3 DNA reads as TGTGCCAGCGCTGGACTTTCCTACAATGAGCAGTTCTTC. Protein product: CASAGLSYNEQFF.

The chain is built from TRBV3-1 and TRBJ2-2; maybe TRBD1 (5 bases). CDR3 length equals 14 residues. Per the germline V gene, CDR1 is LGHDT and CDR2 is YNNKEL (reference sequence). V was trimmed by 1 base and J by 7 bases, leaving 10 bases between them. This chain's CDR3 is CASSQALGHGELFF. CDR3 in DNA: TGTGCCAGCAGCCAAGCTCTGGGGCACGGGGAGCTGTTTTTT.

This clonotype was observed at least ten times. The V call is TRBV9, the J call TRBJ1-2, with a possible D match to TRBD1 (6 bases). From germline, CDR1 is SGDLS and CDR2 YYNGEE. The CDR3 is 15 residues long. The V end was cut by 0 bases, the J end by 3 bases, with 12 bases between. This chain's CDR3 is CASSVVPGADYGYTF. In DNA form, the CDR3 reads TGTGCCAGCAGCGTAGTTCCAGGGGCGGACTATGGCTACACCTTC.

This clonotype has at least ten counts. The rearrangement joins TRBV5-1 to TRBJ2-1; D unclear. This CDR3 spans 17 amino acids. Germline V gives CDR1 SGHRS, CDR2 YFSETQ. The V end lost 6 bases, the J end lost 8 bases, and 27 bases lay between the germline ends. CDR3 sequence reads: CASTEQPLIGPLHEQFF. The CDR3 DNA reads as TGCGCCAGCACCGAACAACCCCTGATTGGACCCCTCCATGAGCAGTTCTTC.

This clonotype was counted many times. The chain couples TRBV19 to TRBJ2-1, with D hard to call. The CDR3 sequence is 17 residues long. With 10 bases removed from V and 4 bases from J, the gap between germline ends came to 26 bases. The germline CDR1 and CDR2 sequences are LNHDA and SQIVND (reference sequence). CDR3 loop: CATQDAPFRGAYNEQFF. The DNA for the CDR3 is TGTGCCACCCAAGACGCCCCTTTCCGCGGAGCTTACAATGAGCAGTTCTTC.

This clonotype occurred many times. J is TRBJ2-1 and V is TRBV7-8; 10 positions agree with TRBD2. The V segment lost 4 bases and the J segment 5 bases; nucleotides outside the gene matches: 5. Germline-derived CDR1 and CDR2 are SGHVS and FQNEAQ. This CDR3 has 15 residues. CDR3 DNA: TGTGCCAGCAGCTATAGCGGGGGGTTGAACAATGAGCAGTTCTTC. Translated, it gives CASSYSGGLNNEQFF.